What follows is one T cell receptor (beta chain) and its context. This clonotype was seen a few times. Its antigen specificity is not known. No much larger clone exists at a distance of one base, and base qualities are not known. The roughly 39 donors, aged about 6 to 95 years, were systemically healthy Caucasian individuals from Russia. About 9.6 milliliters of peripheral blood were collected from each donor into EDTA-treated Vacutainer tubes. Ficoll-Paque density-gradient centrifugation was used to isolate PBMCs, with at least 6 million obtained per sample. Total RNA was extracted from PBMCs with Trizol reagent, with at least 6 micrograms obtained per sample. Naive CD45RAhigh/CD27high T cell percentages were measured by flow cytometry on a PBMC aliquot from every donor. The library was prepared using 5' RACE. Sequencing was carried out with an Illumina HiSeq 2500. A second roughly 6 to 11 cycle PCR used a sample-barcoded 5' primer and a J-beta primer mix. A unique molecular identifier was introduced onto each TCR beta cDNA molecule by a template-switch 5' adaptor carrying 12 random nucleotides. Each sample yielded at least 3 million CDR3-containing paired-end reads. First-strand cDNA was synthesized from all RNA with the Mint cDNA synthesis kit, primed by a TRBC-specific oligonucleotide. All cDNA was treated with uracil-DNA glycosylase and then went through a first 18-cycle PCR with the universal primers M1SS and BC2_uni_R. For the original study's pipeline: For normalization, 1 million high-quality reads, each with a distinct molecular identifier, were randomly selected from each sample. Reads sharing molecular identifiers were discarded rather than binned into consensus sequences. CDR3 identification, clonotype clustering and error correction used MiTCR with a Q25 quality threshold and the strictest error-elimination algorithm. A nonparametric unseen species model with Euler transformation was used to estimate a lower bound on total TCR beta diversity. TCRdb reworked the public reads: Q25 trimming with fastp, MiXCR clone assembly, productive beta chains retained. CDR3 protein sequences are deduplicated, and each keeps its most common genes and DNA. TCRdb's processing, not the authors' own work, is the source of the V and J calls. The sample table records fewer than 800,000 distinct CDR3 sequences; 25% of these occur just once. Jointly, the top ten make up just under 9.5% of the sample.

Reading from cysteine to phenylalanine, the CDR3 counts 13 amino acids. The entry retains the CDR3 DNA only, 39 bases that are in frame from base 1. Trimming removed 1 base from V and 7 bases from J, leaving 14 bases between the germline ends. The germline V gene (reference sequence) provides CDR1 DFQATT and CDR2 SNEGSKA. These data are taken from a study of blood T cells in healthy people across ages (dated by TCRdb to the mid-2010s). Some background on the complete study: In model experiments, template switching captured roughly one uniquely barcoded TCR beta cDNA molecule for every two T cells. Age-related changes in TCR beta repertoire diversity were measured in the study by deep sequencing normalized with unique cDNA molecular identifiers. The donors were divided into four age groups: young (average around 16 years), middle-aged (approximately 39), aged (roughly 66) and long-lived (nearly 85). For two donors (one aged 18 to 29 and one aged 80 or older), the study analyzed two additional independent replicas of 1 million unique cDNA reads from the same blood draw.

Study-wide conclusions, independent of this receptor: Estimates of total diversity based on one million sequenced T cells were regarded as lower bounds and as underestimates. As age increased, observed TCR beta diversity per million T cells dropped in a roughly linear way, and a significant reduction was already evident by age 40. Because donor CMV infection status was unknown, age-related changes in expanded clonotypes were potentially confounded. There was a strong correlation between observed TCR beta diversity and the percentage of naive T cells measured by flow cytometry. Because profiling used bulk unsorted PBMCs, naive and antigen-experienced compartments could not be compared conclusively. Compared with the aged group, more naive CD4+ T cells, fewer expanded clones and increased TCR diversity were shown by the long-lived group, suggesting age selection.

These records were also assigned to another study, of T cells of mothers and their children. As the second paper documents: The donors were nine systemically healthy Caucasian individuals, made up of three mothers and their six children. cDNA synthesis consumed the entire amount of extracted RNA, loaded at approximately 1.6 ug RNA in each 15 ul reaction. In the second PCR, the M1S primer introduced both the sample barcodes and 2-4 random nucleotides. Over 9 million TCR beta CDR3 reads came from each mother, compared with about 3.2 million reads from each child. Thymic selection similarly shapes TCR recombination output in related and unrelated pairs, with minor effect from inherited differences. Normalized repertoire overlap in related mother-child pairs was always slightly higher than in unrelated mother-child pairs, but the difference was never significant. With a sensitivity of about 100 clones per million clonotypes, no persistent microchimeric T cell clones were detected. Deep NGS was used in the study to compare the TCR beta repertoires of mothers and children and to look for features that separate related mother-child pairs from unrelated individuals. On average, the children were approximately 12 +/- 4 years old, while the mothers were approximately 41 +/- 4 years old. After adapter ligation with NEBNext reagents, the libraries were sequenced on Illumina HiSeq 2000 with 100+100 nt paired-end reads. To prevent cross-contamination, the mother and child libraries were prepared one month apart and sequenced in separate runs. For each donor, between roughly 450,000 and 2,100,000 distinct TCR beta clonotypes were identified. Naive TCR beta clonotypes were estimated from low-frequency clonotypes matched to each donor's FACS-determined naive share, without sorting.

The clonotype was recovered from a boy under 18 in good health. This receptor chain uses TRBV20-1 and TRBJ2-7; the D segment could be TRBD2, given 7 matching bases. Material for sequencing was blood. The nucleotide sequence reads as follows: TGCAGTGCTAGAGTAGAAGCGGGACATGAGCAGTACTTC. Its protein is CSARVEAGHEQYF.